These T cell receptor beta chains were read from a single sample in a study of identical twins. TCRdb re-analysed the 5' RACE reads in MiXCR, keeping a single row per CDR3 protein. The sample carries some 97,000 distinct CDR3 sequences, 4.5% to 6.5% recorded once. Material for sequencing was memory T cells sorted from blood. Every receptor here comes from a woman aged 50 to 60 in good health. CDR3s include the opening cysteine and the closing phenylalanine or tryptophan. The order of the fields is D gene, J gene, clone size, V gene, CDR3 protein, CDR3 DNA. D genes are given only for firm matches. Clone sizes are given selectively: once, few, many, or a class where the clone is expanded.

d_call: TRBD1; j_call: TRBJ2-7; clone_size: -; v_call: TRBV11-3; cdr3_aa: CASSSGTGAASYEQYF; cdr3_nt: TGTGCCAGCAGCTCCGGGACAGGGGCAGCCTCCTACGAGCAGTACTTC
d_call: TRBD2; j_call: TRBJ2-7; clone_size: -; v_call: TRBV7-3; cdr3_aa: CASSLLGGREYEQYF; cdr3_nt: TGTGCCAGCAGCTTACTAGGCGGGAGAGAGTACGAGCAGTACTTC
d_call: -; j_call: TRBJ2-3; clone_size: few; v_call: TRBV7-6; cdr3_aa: CASSRRTASTDTQYF; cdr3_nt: TGTGCCAGCAGCCGTCGGACAGCTAGCACAGATACGCAGTATTTT
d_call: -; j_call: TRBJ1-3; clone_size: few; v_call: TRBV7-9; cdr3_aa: CASSLMGRISGNTIYF; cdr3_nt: TGTGCCAGCAGCTTAATGGGCCGAATCTCTGGAAACACCATATATTTT
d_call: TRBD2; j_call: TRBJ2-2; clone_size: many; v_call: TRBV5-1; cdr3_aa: CASSLALAATGELFF; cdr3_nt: TGCGCCAGCAGCTTGGCCCTAGCGGCTACCGGGGAGCTGTTTTTT
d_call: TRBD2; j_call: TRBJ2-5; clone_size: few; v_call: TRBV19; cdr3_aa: CASSPSGLAGRWGEETQYF; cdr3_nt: TGTGCCAGTAGTCCCAGCGGACTAGCGGGCCGTTGGGGGGAAGAGACCCAGTACTTC
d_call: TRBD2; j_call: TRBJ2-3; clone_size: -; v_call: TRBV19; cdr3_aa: CASSRLAGVQFDTQYF; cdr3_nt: TGTGCCAGTAGTAGGCTAGCGGGAGTACAGTTCGATACGCAGTATTTT
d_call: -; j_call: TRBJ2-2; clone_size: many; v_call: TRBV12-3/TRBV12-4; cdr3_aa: CASSQRVQDGELFF; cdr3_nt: TGTGCCAGCTCCCAGCGGGTTCAGGACGGGGAGCTGTTTTTT
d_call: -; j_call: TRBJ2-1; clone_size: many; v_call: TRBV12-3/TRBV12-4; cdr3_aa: CASSLALDLFNEQFF; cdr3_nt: TGTGCCAGCAGTTTAGCACTAGACCTCTTCAATGAGCAGTTCTTC
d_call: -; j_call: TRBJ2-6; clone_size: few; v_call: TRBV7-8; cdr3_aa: CASSLSSTAGANVLTF; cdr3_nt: TGTGCCAGCAGCTTAAGTTCCACGGCTGGGGCCAACGTCCTGACTTTC
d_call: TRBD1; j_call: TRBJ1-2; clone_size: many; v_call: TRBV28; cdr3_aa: CASTIQGADGYTF; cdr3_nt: TGTGCCAGCACCATACAGGGGGCAGATGGCTACACCTTC
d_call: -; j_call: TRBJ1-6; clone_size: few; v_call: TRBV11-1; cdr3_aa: CASSLHNSPLHF; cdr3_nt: TGTGCCAGCAGCCTCCATAATTCACCCCTCCACTTT
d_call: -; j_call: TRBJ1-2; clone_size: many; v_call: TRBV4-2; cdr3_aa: CASSQGGEGFGYTF; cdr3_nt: TGTGCCAGCAGCCAAGGGGGAGAAGGATTTGGCTACACCTTC
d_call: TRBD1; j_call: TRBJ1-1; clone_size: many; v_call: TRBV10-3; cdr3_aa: CAISGLPGGLNTEAFF; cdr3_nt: TGTGCCATCAGTGGATTACCAGGGGGTTTGAACACTGAAGCTTTCTTT
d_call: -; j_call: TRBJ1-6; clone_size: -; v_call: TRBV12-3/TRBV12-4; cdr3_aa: CASSLALGRGSPLHF; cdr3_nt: TGTGCCAGCAGTTTAGCGCTTGGGCGGGGTTCACCCCTCCACTTT
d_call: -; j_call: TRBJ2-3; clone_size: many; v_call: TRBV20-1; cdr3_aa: CSAKTGVADTDTQYF; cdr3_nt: TGCAGTGCTAAAACCGGGGTAGCGGACACAGATACGCAGTATTTT
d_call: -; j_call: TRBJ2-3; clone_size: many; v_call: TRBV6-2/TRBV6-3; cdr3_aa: CASSSDSAPADTQYF; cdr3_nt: TGTGCCAGCAGTTCGGACTCGGCGCCCGCAGATACGCAGTATTTT
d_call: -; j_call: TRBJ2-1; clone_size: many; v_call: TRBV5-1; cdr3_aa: CASSLVGPRELHEQFF; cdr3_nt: TGCGCCAGCAGCTTGGTAGGACCCCGAGAACTACATGAGCAGTTCTTC
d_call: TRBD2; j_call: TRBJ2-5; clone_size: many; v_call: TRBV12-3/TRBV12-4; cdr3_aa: CASSSGLAGGETQYF; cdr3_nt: TGTGCCAGCAGTTCGGGACTAGCGGGAGGAGAGACCCAGTACTTC
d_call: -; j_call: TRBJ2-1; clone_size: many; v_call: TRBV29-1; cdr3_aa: CSVAEGRYEQFF; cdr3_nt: TGCAGCGTTGCGGAGGGCAGGTATGAGCAGTTCTTC
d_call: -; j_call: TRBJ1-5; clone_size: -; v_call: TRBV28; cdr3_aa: CASSWRGNQPQHF; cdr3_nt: TGTGCCAGCAGCTGGAGGGGCAATCAGCCCCAGCATTTT
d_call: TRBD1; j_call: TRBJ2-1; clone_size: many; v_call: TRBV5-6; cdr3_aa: CASSLVADRGSFF; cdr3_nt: TGTGCCAGCAGCTTGGTCGCGGACAGGGGCTCTTTCTTC
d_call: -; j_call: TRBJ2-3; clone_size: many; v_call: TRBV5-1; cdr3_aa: CASEEVRGTQYF; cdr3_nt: TGCGCCAGCGAGGAGGTGAGGGGTACGCAGTATTTT
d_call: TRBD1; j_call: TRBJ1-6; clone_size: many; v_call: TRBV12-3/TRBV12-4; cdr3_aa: CASRRDRNSPLHF; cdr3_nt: TGTGCCAGCAGACGGGACAGAAATTCACCCCTCCACTTT
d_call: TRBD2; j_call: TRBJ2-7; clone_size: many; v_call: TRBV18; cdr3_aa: CASSLTSGSYEQYF; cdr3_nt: TGTGCCAGCTCATTGACTAGCGGGAGCTACGAGCAGTACTTC
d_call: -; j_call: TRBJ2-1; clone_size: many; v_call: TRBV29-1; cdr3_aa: CSVVRELNEQFF; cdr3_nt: TGCAGCGTTGTCAGGGAATTGAATGAGCAGTTCTTC
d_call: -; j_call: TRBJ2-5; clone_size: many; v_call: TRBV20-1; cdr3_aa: CSAEVETQYF; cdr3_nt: TGCAGTGCGGAAGTGGAGACCCAGTACTTC
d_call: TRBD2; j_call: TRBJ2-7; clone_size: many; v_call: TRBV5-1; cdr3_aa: CASSLVASGTYEQYF; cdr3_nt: TGCGCCAGCAGCTTGGTGGCTAGCGGCACCTACGAGCAGTACTTC
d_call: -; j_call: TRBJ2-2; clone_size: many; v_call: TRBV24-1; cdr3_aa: CATTDRVTGELFF; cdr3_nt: TGTGCCACCACTGACCGAGTCACCGGGGAGCTGTTTTTT
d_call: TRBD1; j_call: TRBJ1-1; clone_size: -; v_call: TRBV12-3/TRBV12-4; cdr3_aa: CASTTGGTEAFF; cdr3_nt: TGTGCCAGCACGACAGGGGGCACTGAAGCTTTCTTT
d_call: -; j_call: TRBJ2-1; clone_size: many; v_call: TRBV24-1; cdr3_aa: CATKADPWDEQFF; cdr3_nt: TGTGCCACCAAGGCAGACCCTTGGGATGAGCAGTTCTTC
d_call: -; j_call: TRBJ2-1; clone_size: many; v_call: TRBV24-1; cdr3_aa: CATSDYLGNEQFF; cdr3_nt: TGTGCCACCAGTGATTATCTAGGGAATGAGCAGTTCTTC